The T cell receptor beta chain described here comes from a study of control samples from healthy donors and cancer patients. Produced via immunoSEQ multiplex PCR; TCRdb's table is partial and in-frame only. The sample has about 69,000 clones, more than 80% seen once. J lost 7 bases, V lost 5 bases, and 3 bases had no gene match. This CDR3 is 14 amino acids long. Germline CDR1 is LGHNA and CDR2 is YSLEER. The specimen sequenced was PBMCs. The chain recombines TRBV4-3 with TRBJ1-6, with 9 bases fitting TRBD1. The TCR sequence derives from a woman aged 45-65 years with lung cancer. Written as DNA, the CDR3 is TGCGCCAGCAGCTTAGGGACAGGGAATTCACCCCTCCACTTT. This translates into CASSLGTGNSPLHF.